The clone carrying this T cell receptor beta chain has a handful of counts. This record comes from a study of spatial heterogeneity in lung cancer. Indicated time point: sample taken at primary tumor resection. Unsorted whole RNA samples from tumor, nontumor lung or frozen PBMC were sequenced. Germline V CDR1 and CDR2: GTSNPN, SVGIG (reference sequence). Trimming took off 0 bases at V and 3 bases at J, with 6 bases between the two ends. The CDR3 covers 13 residues. TCRdb processed the 5' RACE reads anew with MiXCR; each CDR3 protein has one entry. In the table there are some 52,000 distinct CDR3 sequences, about 7% of which are singletons.

The material was PBMCs, obtained at surgery. The rearrangement links TRBV30 to TRBJ1-5; D is unclear. This TCR derives from a female donor with early-stage non-small cell lung cancer. CDR3: CAWSVDTNQPQHF. Here the CDR3 DNA reads TGTGCCTGGAGTGTAGACACCAATCAGCCCCAGCATTTT. Full variable domain (missing parts from reference TRBV30 and TRBJ1-5): SQTIHQWPATLVQPVGSPLSLECTVEGTSNPNLYWYRQAAGRGLQLLFYSVGIGQISSEVPQNLSASRPQDRQFILSSKKLLLSDSGFYLCAWSVDTNQPQHFGDGTRLSIL.